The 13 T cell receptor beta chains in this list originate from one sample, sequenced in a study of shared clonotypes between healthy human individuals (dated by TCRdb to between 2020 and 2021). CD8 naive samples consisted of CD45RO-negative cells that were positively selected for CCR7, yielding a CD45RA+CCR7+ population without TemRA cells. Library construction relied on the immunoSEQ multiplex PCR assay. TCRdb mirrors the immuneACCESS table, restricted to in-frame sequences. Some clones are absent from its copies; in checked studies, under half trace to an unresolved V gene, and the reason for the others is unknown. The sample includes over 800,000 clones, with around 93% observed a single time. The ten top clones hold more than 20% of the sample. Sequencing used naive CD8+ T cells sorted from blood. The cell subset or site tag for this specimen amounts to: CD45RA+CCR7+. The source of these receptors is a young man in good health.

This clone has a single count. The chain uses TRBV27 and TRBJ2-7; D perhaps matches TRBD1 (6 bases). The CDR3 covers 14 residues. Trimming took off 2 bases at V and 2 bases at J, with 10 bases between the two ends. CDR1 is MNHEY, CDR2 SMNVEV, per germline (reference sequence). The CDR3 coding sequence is TGTGCCAGCAGTTTAATTCGACAGGCCTACGAGCAGTACTTC. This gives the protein CASSLIRQAYEQYF.

Written as DNA, the CDR3 is TGTGCCAGCAGTCCGCGACAGGGGAACACCGGGGAGCTGTTTTTT. Translated, it gives CASSPRQGNTGELFF. This chain joins TRBV28 and TRBJ2-2; TRBD1 matches 7 bases. After removal of 5 bases from V and 1 base from J, the junction contained 4 bases not matched to a gene. Germline CDR1 MDHEN, CDR2 SYDVKM. This CDR3 is 15 amino acids long.

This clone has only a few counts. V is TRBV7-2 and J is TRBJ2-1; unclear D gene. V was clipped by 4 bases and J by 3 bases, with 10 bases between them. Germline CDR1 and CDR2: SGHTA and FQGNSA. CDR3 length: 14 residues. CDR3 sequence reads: CASSSKWDYNEQFF. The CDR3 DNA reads TGTGCCAGCAGCTCGAAGTGGGACTACAATGAGCAGTTCTTC.

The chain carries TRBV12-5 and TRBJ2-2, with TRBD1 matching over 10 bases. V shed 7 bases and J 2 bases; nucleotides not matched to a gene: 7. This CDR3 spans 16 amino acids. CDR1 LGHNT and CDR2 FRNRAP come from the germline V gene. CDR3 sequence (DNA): TGTGCTAGTGCCCCCGACAGGGGGCGAAACACCGGGGAGCTGTTTTTT. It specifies CASAPDRGRNTGELFF.

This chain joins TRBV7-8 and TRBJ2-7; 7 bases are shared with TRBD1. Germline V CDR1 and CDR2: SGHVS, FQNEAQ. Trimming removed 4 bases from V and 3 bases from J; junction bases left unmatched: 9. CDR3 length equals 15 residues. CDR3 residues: CASSSQGQTFYEQYF. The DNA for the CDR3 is TGTGCCAGCAGCTCACAGGGGCAAACCTTCTACGAGCAGTACTTC.

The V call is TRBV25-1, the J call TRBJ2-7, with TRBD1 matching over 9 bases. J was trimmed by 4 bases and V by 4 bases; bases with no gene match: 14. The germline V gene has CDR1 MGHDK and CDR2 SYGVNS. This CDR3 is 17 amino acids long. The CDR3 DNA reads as TGTGCCAGCAGTGCCAATGGGGGGACAGGGAGCCGGTACGAGCAGTACTTC. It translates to CASSANGGTGSRYEQYF.

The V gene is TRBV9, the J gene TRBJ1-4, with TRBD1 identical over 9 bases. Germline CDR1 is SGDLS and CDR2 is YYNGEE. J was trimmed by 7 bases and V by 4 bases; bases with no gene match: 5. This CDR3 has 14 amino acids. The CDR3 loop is CASSPWDRAEKLFF. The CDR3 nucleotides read TGTGCCAGCAGCCCCTGGGACAGGGCTGAAAAACTGTTTTTT.

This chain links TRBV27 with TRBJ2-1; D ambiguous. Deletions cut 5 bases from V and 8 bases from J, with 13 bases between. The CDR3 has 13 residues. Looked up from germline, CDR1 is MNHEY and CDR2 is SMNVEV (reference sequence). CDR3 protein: CASSRYLGDEQFF. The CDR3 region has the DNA TGTGCCAGCAGTCGATACCTGGGCGATGAGCAGTTCTTC.

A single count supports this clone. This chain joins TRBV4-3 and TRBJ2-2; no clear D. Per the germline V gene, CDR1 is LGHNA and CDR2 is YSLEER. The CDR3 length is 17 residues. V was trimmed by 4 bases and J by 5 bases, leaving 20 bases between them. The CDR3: CASSPDTVGGKTGELFF. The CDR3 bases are TGCGCCAGCAGCCCGGATACGGTGGGTGGTAAAACCGGGGAGCTGTTTTTT.

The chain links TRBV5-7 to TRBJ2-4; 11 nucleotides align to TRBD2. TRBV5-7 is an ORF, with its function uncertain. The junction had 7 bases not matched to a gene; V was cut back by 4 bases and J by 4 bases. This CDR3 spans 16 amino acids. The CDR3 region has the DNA TGTGCCAGCAGCGAGGGGACTAGCGGAGGTAAAAACATTCAGTACTTC. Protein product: CASSEGTSGGKNIQYF.

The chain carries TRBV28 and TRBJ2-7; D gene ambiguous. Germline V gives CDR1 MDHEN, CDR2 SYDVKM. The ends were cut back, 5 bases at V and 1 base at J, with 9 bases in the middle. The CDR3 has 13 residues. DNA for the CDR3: TGTGCCAGCAGTATTGGCGTATCCTACGAGCAGTACTTC. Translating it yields CASSIGVSYEQYF.

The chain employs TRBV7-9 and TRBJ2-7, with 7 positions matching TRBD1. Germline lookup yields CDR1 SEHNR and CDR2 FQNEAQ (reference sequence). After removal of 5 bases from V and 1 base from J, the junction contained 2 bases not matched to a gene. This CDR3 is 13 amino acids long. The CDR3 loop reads CASSVQGSYEQYF. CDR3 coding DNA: TGTGCCAGCAGCGTACAGGGGTCCTACGAGCAGTACTTC.

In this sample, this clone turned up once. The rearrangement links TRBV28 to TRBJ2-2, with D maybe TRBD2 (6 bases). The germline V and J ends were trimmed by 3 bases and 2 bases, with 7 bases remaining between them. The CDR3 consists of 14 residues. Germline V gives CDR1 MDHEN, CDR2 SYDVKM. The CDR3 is CASSFSGNTGELFF. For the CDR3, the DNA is TGTGCCAGCAGTTTTAGCGGTAACACCGGGGAGCTGTTTTTT. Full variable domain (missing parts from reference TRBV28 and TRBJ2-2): DVKVTQSSRYLVKRTGEKVFLECVQDMDHENMFWYRQDPGLGLRLIYFSYDVKMKEKGDIPEGYSVSREKKERFSLILESASTNQTSMYLCASSFSGNTGELFFGEGSRLTVL.